Sequencing of this TCR beta chain was carried out in a study of blood T cell repertoires in COVID-19. The CDR3 contains 16 residues. From germline, CDR1 is LNHDA and CDR2 SQIVND (reference sequence). Trimming pared 4 bases from V and 0 bases from J, leaving 16 bases between. TCRdb's table, derived via immunoSEQ multiplex PCR, lists solely in-frame clones and lacks some. The sample contains about 130,000 clones, about 85% of which appear only once. In its sample, this clone was seen a few times. The TCR comes from a man aged 40-50 years with active or convalescent COVID-19. The specimen was peripheral blood. V gene TRBV19 combines with J gene TRBJ2-7; D possibly corresponds to TRBD1 (6 bases). The CDR3 region has the DNA TGTGCCAGTAGTAATAACAGGGCCTCGAGCTCCTACGAGCAGTACTTC. The encoded protein is CASSNNRASSSYEQYF.